This TCR beta chain was recovered during a study of beta chain features in type 1 diabetes. This clone has more than one count but fewer than ten. Expressed TCRB transcripts were sequenced because the isolated RNA had all been reverse transcribed beforehand. Assay: immunoSEQ multiplex PCR; the TCRdb copy retains only in-frame clones and omits some. The top ten clones hold 0.65% of a sample with 130,000 or so clones, 9.5% to 10% of them seen once. In germline, CDR1 is SGHDT, CDR2 YYEEEE. This CDR3 region has 17 residues. V lost 0 bases to trimming and J lost 0 bases, with 13 bases between them. This receptor was identified in a middle-aged woman in good health. This chain connects TRBV5-6 to TRBJ2-1; D may be TRBD2 (6 bases). Material: central memory CD4+ T cells from blood. The CDR3 sequence is CASSLDSGRSSYNEQFF. CDR3 bases: TGTGCCAGCAGCTTGGATAGCGGCCGGAGCTCCTACAATGAGCAGTTCTTC.